A selection of T cell receptor beta chains follows, all from one sample in a study of blood T cell repertoires in COVID-19. Assay used: immunoSEQ multiplex PCR; TCRdb lists only in-frame clones, some missing. The table has some 370,000 clones, more than 75% seen once. The sequenced material came from peripheral blood. The receptors stem from a woman aged 25 to 39 with COVID-19, enrolled during active disease. The CDR3 runs from the conserved cysteine through the conserved F or W. Each record gives: clone size, J gene, D gene, V gene, CDR3 protein, CDR3 DNA. A D gene is named only where the DNA matches it firmly. For some rows the clone size is stated as once, few or many, or as a class when expanded; others skip it.

size: many
J: TRBJ1-2
D: .
V: TRBV9
CDR3: CASSVDPGVYGYTF
DNA: TGTGCCAGCAGCGTAGACCCCGGGGTCTATGGCTACACCTTC

size: .
J: TRBJ1-1
D: TRBD1
V: TRBV4-1
CDR3: CASRDRPRDTEAFF
DNA: TGCGCCAGCCGGGACAGACCACGAGACACTGAAGCTTTCTTT

size: .
J: TRBJ2-5
D: TRBD1
V: TRBV4-2
CDR3: CASSPPGTGGQETQYF
DNA: TGTGCCAGCAGCCCTCCCGGGACAGGGGGACAAGAGACCCAGTACTTC

size: once
J: TRBJ1-2
D: .
V: TRBV29-1
CDR3: CSVGARDAAGGYTF
DNA: TGCAGCGTTGGGGCCCGAGACGCCGCGGGGGGCTACACCTTC

size: once
J: TRBJ2-7
D: TRBD2
V: TRBV7-8
CDR3: CASSLFQRETYEQYF
DNA: TGTGCCAGCAGCTTATTCCAGCGGGAGACTTACGAGCAGTACTTC

size: .
J: TRBJ2-7
D: .
V: TRBV2
CDR3: CASSERRGYSSYEQYF
DNA: TGTGCCAGCAGTGAAAGGAGGGGCTACAGCTCCTACGAGCAGTACTTC

size: .
J: TRBJ2-1
D: TRBD1
V: TRBV24-1
CDR3: CATSGASDRHYNEQFF
DNA: TGTGCCACCAGTGGTGCCTCGGACAGGCACTACAATGAGCAGTTCTTC

size: .
J: TRBJ1-5
D: .
V: TRBV4-1
CDR3: CASSQDPPPGQPQHF
DNA: TGCGCCAGCAGCCAAGATCCCCCACCCGGTCAGCCCCAGCATTTT

size: .
J: TRBJ2-3
D: TRBD2
V: TRBV7-3
CDR3: CASSPLGGFTDTQYF
DNA: TGTGCCAGCAGCCCTCTCGGGGGGTTCACAGATACGCAGTATTTT

size: .
J: TRBJ2-4
D: TRBD2
V: TRBV7-2
CDR3: CASSYTSGEGYIQYF
DNA: TGTGCCAGCAGCTACACTAGCGGGGAGGGATACATTCAGTACTTC

size: .
J: TRBJ1-6
D: TRBD1
V: TRBV27
CDR3: CASSQGQGAYSPLHF
DNA: TGTGCCAGCAGTCAGGGACAGGGGGCCTATTCACCCCTCCACTTT

size: .
J: TRBJ2-2
D: TRBD2
V: TRBV4-1
CDR3: CASSQDPLAGVANTGELFF
DNA: TGCGCCAGCAGCCAAGATCCACTAGCGGGAGTCGCGAACACCGGGGAGCTGTTTTTT

size: .
J: TRBJ2-2
D: .
V: TRBV30
CDR3: CAWRGRVGELFF
DNA: TGTGCCTGGAGGGGCCGCGTAGGGGAGCTGTTTTTT

size: .
J: TRBJ1-5
D: .
V: TRBV28
CDR3: CASSLFLDRRNQPQHF
DNA: TGTGCCAGCAGCCTATTCCTTGACAGGAGGAATCAGCCCCAGCATTTT

size: .
J: TRBJ2-1
D: .
V: TRBV5-1
CDR3: CASSTQGNNEQFF
DNA: TGCGCCAGCAGCACCCAGGGAAACAATGAGCAGTTCTTC

size: .
J: TRBJ1-1
D: TRBD1
V: TRBV2
CDR3: CASRDRAPEAFF
DNA: TGTGCCAGCCGGGACAGGGCCCCTGAAGCTTTCTTT

size: .
J: TRBJ1-6
D: TRBD1
V: TRBV18
CDR3: CASSLEPGTGAYSPLHF
DNA: TGTGCCAGCTCACTAGAACCCGGGACAGGGGCGTATTCACCCCTCCACTTT

size: .
J: TRBJ2-1
D: TRBD2
V: TRBV2
CDR3: CASTREVYNEQFF
DNA: TGTGCCAGCACGCGGGAGGTTTACAATGAGCAGTTCTTC

size: .
J: TRBJ2-1
D: .
V: TRBV3-1/TRBV3-2
CDR3: CASSQDRGRVDYNEQFF
DNA: TGTGCCAGCAGCCAAGATCGCGGCAGGGTGGACTACAATGAGCAGTTCTTC